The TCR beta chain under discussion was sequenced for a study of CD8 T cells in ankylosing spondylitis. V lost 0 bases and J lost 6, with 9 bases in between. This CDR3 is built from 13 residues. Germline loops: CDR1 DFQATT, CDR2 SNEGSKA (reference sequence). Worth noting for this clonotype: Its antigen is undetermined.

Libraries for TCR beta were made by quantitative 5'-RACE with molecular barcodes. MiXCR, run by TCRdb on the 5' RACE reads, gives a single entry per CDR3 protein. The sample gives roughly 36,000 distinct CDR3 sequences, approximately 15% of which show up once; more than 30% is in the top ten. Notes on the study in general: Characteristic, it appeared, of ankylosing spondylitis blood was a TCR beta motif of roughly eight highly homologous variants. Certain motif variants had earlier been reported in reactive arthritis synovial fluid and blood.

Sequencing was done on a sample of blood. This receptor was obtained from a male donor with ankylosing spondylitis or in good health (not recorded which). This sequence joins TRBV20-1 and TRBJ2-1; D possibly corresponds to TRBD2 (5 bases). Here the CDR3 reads CSARDASSNEQFF. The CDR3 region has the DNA TGCAGTGCTAGAGATGCTAGCAGCAATGAGCAGTTCTTC.